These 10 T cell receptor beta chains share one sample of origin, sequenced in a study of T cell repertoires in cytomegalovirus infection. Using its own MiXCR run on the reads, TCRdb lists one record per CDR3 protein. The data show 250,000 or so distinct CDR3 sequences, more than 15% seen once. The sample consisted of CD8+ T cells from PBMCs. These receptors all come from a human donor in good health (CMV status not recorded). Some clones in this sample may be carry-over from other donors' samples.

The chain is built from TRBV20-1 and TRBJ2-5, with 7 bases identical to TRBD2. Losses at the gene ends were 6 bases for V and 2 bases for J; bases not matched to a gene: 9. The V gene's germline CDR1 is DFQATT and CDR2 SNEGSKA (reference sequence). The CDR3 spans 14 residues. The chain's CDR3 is CSARTGGMQETQYF. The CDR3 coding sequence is TGCAGTGCCAGAACGGGGGGTATGCAAGAGACCCAGTACTTC.

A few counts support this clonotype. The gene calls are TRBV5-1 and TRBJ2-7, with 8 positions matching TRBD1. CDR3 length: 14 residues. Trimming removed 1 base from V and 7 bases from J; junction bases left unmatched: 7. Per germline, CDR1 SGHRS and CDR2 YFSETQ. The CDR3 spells CASSLLQGAEEQYF. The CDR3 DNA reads TGCGCCAGCAGCTTGTTGCAGGGGGCCGAAGAGCAGTACTTC.

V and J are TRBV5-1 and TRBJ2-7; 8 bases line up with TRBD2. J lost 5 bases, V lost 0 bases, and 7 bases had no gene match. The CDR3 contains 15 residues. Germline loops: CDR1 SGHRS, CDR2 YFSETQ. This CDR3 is CASSLVASGLDEQYF. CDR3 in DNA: TGCGCCAGCAGCTTGGTCGCTAGCGGGCTCGACGAGCAGTACTTC.

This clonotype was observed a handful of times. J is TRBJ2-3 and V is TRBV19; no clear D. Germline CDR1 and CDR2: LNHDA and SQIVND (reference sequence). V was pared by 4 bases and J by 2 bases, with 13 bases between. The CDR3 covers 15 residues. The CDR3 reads CASSKRREVTDTQYF. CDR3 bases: TGTGCCAGTAGTAAAAGGCGCGAAGTCACAGATACGCAGTATTTT.

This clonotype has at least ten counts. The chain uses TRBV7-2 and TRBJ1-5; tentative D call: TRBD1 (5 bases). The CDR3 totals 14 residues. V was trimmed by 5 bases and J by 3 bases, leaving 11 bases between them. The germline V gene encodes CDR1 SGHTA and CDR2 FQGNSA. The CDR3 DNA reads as TGTGCCAGCAGCCAAGAGGGGAACAATCAGCCCCAGCATTTT. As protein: CASSQEGNNQPQHF. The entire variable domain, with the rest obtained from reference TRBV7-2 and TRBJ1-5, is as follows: GAGVSQSPSNKVTEKGKDVELRCDPISGHTALYWYRQSLGQGLEFLIYFQGNSAPDKSGLPSDRFSAERTGGSVSTLTIQRTQQEDSAVYLCASSQEGNNQPQHFGDGTRLSIL.

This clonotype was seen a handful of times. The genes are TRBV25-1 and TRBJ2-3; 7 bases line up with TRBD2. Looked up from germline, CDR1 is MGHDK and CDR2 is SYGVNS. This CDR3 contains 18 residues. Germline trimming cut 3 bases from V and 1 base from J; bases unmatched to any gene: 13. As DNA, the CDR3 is TGTGCCAGCAGTGAGGTGACCCAGCGGGGATGGGGCACAGATACGCAGTATTTT. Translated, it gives CASSEVTQRGWGTDTQYF.

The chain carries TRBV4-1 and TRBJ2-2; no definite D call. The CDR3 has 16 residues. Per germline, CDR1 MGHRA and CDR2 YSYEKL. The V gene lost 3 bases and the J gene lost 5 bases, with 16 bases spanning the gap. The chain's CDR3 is CASSHSGPIRTGELFF. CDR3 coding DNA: TGCGCCAGCAGCCATTCCGGGCCCATCCGAACCGGGGAGCTGTTTTTT.

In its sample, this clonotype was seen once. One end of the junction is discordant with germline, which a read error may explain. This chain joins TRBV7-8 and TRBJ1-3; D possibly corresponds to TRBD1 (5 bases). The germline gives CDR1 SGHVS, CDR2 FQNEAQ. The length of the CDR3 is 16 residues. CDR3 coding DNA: TGTGCCAGCAGCCCCCGGCGAGACAGCTCTGGAGACACCATATATTTT. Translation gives CASSPRRDSSGDTIYF. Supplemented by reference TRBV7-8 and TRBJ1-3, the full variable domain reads GAGVSQSPRYKVAKRGQDVALRCDPISGHVSLFWYQQALGQGPEFLTYFQNEAQLDKSGLPSDRFFAERPEGSVSTLKIQRTQQEDSAVYLCASSPRRDSSGDTIYFGEGSWLTVV.

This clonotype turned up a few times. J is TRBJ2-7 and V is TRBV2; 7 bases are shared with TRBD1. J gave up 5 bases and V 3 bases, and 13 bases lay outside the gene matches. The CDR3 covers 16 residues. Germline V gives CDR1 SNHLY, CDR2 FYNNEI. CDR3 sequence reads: CASSDLGTGESDEQYF. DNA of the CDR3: TGTGCCAGCAGTGATTTAGGTACAGGGGAGTCGGACGAGCAGTACTTC.

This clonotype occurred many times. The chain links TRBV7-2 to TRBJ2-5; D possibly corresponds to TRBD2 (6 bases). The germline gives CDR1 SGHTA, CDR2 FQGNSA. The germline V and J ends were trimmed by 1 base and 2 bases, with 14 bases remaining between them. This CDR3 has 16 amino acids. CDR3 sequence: CASSLEVSGLQETQYF. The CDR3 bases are TGTGCCAGCAGCTTAGAAGTTAGCGGTCTGCAAGAGACCCAGTACTTC.